These 27 T cell receptor beta chains originate from one sample sequenced in a study of shared clonotypes between healthy human individuals (TCRdb year 2020). CD8 naive samples were obtained by positive selection for CCR7 among CD45RO-negative cells, yielding a CD45RA+CCR7+ population from which TemRA cells were excluded. The library came from the immunoSEQ multiplex PCR assay. Entries here come from immuneACCESS through TCRdb and include only in-frame sequences with V and J called. Some clones fail to appear in such tables; in the studies checked, an unresolved V gene covers under half of the shortfall, and the cause of the remainder is unknown. Across this sample there are over 800,000 clones, with roughly 92% seen only once. The ten top clones hold less than 25% of the sample. Sequenced sample: naive CD8+ T cells sorted from blood. Per the publication, the cell subset or site label means: CD45RA+CCR7+. The receptors stem from a man aged 25 to 40 in good health.

The chain recombines TRBV4-1 with TRBJ1-2; 8 bases map to TRBD1. CDR1 and CDR2 (germline): MGHRA, YSYEKL. The CDR3 has 14 residues. With V trimmed by 6 bases and J by 7 bases, 10 bases remained unmatched. The CDR3 bases are TGCGCCAGCAGGCCTGGACAGGGAGGTGGTGGCTACACCTTC. Protein: CASRPGQGGGGYTF.

V and J are TRBV7-4 and TRBJ1-4; the D gene is possibly TRBD1 (5 bases). Trimming stripped 6 bases from V and 4 bases from J, with 24 bases between. Germline V gene sequence: CDR1 SGHVT, CDR2 SQSDAQ. The CDR3 consists of 18 residues. DNA for the CDR3: TGTGCCAGCAGTCCTAAATCGGGACGCACCTTGGGTAATGAAAAACTGTTTTTT. It codes for CASSPKSGRTLGNEKLFF. The variable domain in full, completed from reference TRBV7-4 and TRBJ1-4, reads GAGVSQSPRYKVAKRGRDVALRCDSISGHVTLYWYRQTLGQGSEVLTYSQSDAQRDKSGRPSGRFSAERPERSVSTLKIQRTEQGDSAVYLCASSPKSGRTLGNEKLFFGSGTQLSVL.

This chain uses TRBV14 with TRBJ2-7; the D gene is possibly TRBD1 (6 bases). Trimming left V 4 bases short and J 3 bases short, with 16 bases between. CDR3 length: 15 amino acids. The germline V gene has CDR1 SGHDN and CDR2 FVKESK. In DNA, the CDR3 is TGTGCCAGCAGCCTAGGCCGGGACAACAACTACGAGCAGTACTTC. This gives the protein CASSLGRDNNYEQYF.

The chain links TRBV9 to TRBJ1-5; D remains unclear. V gave up 0 bases and J gave up 0 bases, with 13 bases separating them. Germline CDR1 and CDR2: SGDLS and YYNGEE. There are 17 residues in the CDR3. CDR3 loop: CASSVGPVGNSNQPQHF. Written as DNA, the CDR3 is TGTGCCAGCAGCGTAGGTCCGGTAGGGAATAGCAATCAGCCCCAGCATTTT.

V usage is TRBV5-4 and J usage is TRBJ1-5; D might be TRBD1 (6 bases). The V gene's germline CDR1 is SGHNT and CDR2 YYREEE (reference sequence). V was shortened by 2 bases and J by 7 bases, with 13 bases between the two germline ends. The CDR3 extends over 14 amino acids. In DNA form, the CDR3 reads TGTGCCAGCAGCTTTAATGGGGGCGGACAGCCCCAGCATTTT. It translates to CASSFNGGGQPQHF.

The chain recombines TRBV5-4 with TRBJ2-3; weak D call: TRBD2 (6 bases). Trimming stripped 6 bases from V and 1 base from J, with 15 bases between. Germline-derived CDR1 and CDR2 are SGHNT and YYREEE (reference sequence). The CDR3 loop spans 15 amino acids. The CDR3 spells CASTSGRERTDTQYF. The DNA for the CDR3 is TGTGCCAGCACCTCTGGGCGGGAACGCACAGATACGCAGTATTTT.

This clone was found once. The J gene is TRBJ1-2, the V gene TRBV4-1; D perhaps matches TRBD1 (5 bases). Deletions cut 0 bases from V and 2 bases from J, with 10 bases between. CDR1 MGHRA and CDR2 YSYEKL come from the germline V gene. The CDR3 length is 15 residues. CDR3 sequence: CASSQDPGENYGYTF. CDR3 in DNA: TGCGCCAGCAGCCAAGATCCGGGGGAGAACTATGGCTACACCTTC.

This clone occurred once. The J gene is TRBJ2-7, the V gene TRBV14; a weak D match, TRBD1 (5 bases). V lost 4 bases and J 5 bases, leaving 21 bases between the germline ends. Germline CDR1 is SGHDN and CDR2 is FVKESK. The CDR3 sequence is 16 residues long. Written as DNA, the CDR3 is TGTGCCAGCAGCCTTTTAGACAGCCCCTCACGTCACGAGCAGTACTTC. Amino acids: CASSLLDSPSRHEQYF.

DNA of the CDR3: TGTGCCAGCAGCTTAATCGGTGGGAGTTATAACAATGAGCAGTTCTTC. As protein: CASSLIGGSYNNEQFF. V and J are TRBV7-9 and TRBJ2-1, with D possibly matching TRBD2 (5 bases). The CDR3 runs 16 residues. The V and J ends lost 2 bases and 5 bases respectively, with 16 bases between them. Per germline, CDR1 SEHNR and CDR2 FQNEAQ (reference sequence). Drawing the rest from reference TRBV7-9 and TRBJ2-1, the complete variable domain is DTGVSQNPRHKITKRGQNVTFRCDPISEHNRLYWYRQTLGQGPEFLTYFQNEAQLEKSRLLSDRFSAERPKGSFSTLEIQRTEQGDSAMYLCASSLIGGSYNNEQFFGPGTRLTVL.

The rearrangement joins TRBV29-1 to TRBJ2-2; a possible D gene is TRBD2 (5 bases). Trimming stripped 7 bases from V and 5 bases from J, with 11 bases between. This CDR3 comprises 12 residues. Germline values: CDR1 SQVTM, CDR2 ANQGSEA. As DNA, the CDR3 is TGCAGCGGGGAGCTGATGACCGGGGAGCTGTTTTTT. It specifies CSGELMTGELFF.

The CDR3 sequence: CATSPRPHYGYTF. In nucleotides, the CDR3 is TGTGCCACCAGCCCTCGCCCCCACTATGGCTACACCTTC. The V call is TRBV15, the J call TRBJ1-2; D gene unclear. Trimming removed 5 bases at V and 3 bases at J, with 10 bases between. This CDR3 is built from 13 residues. CDR1 and CDR2 (germline): LNHNV, YYDKDF (reference sequence). Filled out from reference TRBV15 and TRBJ1-2, the complete variable domain reads DAMVIQNPRYQVTQFGKPVTLSCSQTLNHNVMYWYQQKSSQAPKLLFHYYDKDFNNEADTPDNFQSRRPNTSFCFLDIRSPGLGDTAMYLCATSPRPHYGYTFGSGTRLTVV.

The J gene is TRBJ2-7, the V gene TRBV18; a weak D match, TRBD1 (6 bases). Trimming pared 6 bases from V and 3 bases from J, leaving 9 bases between. Per germline, CDR1 KGHSH and CDR2 LQKENI. The CDR3 extends over 12 amino acids. CDR3 DNA: TGTGCCAGCTCGGGACAAAACTACGAGCAGTACTTC. As protein: CASSGQNYEQYF.

The CDR3, as DNA: TGTGCCAGCAGCTTGTTGGGACTAGCGGAGAACAATGAGCAGTTCTTC. Translation gives CASSLLGLAENNEQFF. This chain joins TRBV7-9 and TRBJ2-1; 11 nucleotides match TRBD2. V shed 3 bases, J shed 5 bases, and the junction held 6 bases outside the gene matches. Germline V lookup: CDR1 SEHNR, CDR2 FQNEAQ (reference sequence). This CDR3 comprises 16 residues.

The J gene is TRBJ2-1, the V gene TRBV9; D assignment may be TRBD1 or TRBD2 (5 bases each). The CDR3 is made up of 17 amino acids. V lost 2 bases and J lost 0, with 15 bases in between. Germline loops: CDR1 SGDLS, CDR2 YYNGEE. CDR3 nucleotides: TGTGCCAGCAGCGTCGTTGGGGACGGAGCCTCCTACAATGAGCAGTTCTTC. It specifies CASSVVGDGASYNEQFF.

The chain combines TRBV14 with TRBJ2-7; the match to TRBD2 covers 8 bases. V gave up 6 bases and J gave up 2 bases; unmatched junction bases: 6. CDR1 SGHDN and CDR2 FVKESK come from the germline V gene. The CDR3 runs to 14 residues. CDR3 in amino acids: CASSLGGRPYEQYF. CDR3 DNA: TGTGCCAGCAGTCTTGGCGGGAGGCCCTACGAGCAGTACTTC.

The genes are TRBV15 and TRBJ1-4, with 8 bases matching TRBD1. Germline CDR1 reads LNHNV; CDR2 reads YYDKDF (reference sequence). CDR3 size: 17 residues. The ends lost 1 base at V and 0 bases at J; junction bases unmatched: 4. CDR3 in amino acids: CATSRVGTGPTNEKLFF. CDR3 bases: TGTGCCACCAGCAGAGTCGGGACAGGCCCAACTAATGAAAAACTGTTTTTT.

The chain employs TRBV7-9 and TRBJ2-1, with D perhaps given as TRBD1 or TRBD2 (6 bases each). The CDR3 consists of 16 residues. V lost 1 base to trimming and J lost 8 bases, with 18 bases between them. Germline lookup yields CDR1 SEHNR and CDR2 FQNEAQ (reference sequence). CDR3 region: CASSLVVWGRGDEQFF. The CDR3 bases are TGTGCCAGCAGCTTAGTCGTCTGGGGGCGCGGGGATGAGCAGTTCTTC.

This clone was observed a single time. The rearrangement links TRBV6-5 to TRBJ2-7; TRBD2 might be the D (6 bases). CDR1 and CDR2 (germline): MNHEY, SVGAGI. V lost 6 bases, J lost 2 bases, and 11 bases lay in between. The CDR3 runs 13 residues. The DNA for the CDR3 is TGTGCCAGCAGAGGCGGGACCCCCTACGAGCAGTACTTC. Its protein product is CASRGGTPYEQYF.

The chain combines TRBV27 with TRBJ1-5; D call uncertain. The CDR3 is made up of 13 amino acids. The germline gives CDR1 MNHEY, CDR2 SMNVEV (reference sequence). Trimming removed 0 bases from V and 9 bases from J, with 9 bases in between. CDR3 region: CASSLSVLRPQHF. In DNA form, the CDR3 reads TGTGCCAGCAGTTTATCCGTTTTACGGCCCCAGCATTTT.

V usage is TRBV29-1 and J usage is TRBJ2-5; D may correspond to TRBD1 or TRBD2 (5 bases each). The CDR3 is 12 amino acids. Germline assignment: CDR1 SQVTM and CDR2 ANQGSEA. Trimming removed 7 bases at V and 2 bases at J, with 11 bases between. This CDR3 is CSAWDGQETQYF. The CDR3 region has the DNA TGCAGCGCTTGGGACGGACAAGAGACCCAGTACTTC.

The chain couples TRBV5-6 to TRBJ2-7, with TRBD2 identical over 7 bases. Germline V lookup: CDR1 SGHDT, CDR2 YYEEEE. With 0 bases clipped from V and 4 bases from J, the junction kept 4 bases outside the gene matches. This CDR3 has 14 residues. DNA for the CDR3: TGTGCCAGCAGCTTGGGGAGCGGGACGTACGAGCAGTACTTC. The encoded protein is CASSLGSGTYEQYF. The whole variable domain, filled in from reference TRBV5-6 and TRBJ2-7, reads DAGVTQSPTHLIKTRGQQVTLRCSPKSGHDTVSWYQQALGQGPQFIFQYYEEEERQRGNFPDRFSGHQFPNYSSELNVNALLLGDSALYLCASSLGSGTYEQYFGPGTRLTVT.

The chain has TRBV7-6 and TRBJ1-4; no firm D call. With 2 bases removed from V and 0 bases from J, the gap between germline ends came to 4 bases. The CDR3 is 14 residues long. From germline, CDR1 is SGHVS and CDR2 FNYEAQ. Written as DNA, the CDR3 is TGTGCCAGCAGCTTATCGGCAACTAATGAAAAACTGTTTTTT. The encoded protein is CASSLSATNEKLFF.

This chain links TRBV19 with TRBJ1-2; tentative D call: TRBD1 (5 bases). Trimming took off 3 bases at V and 6 bases at J, with 20 bases between the two ends. The CDR3 contains 16 residues. Germline V gene data show CDR1 as LNHDA and CDR2 as SQIVND (reference sequence). The CDR3 DNA sequence: TGTGCCAGTAGTATGATGCCCAGGGACCGGTCCCATGGCTACACCTTC. Translating it yields CASSMMPRDRSHGYTF.

This chain uses TRBV25-1 with TRBJ2-7, with D hard to call. Looked up from germline, CDR1 is MGHDK and CDR2 is SYGVNS. V lost 8 bases to trimming and J lost 3 bases, with 8 bases between them. The CDR3 covers 11 residues. The CDR3 nucleotides are TGTGCCAGCGGGTCAAGCTACGAGCAGTACTTC. Its protein is CASGSSYEQYF.

The rearrangement links TRBV25-1 to TRBJ2-1; TRBD2 agrees at 8 bases. The CDR3 is made up of 17 amino acids. CDR1 and CDR2 from the germline V gene are MGHDK and SYGVNS. Trimming took 2 bases from V and 3 from J; bases not matched to a gene: 9. The CDR3, as DNA: TGTGCCAGCAGTGAAATAAAAGCGGGGGTTGACTACAATGAGCAGTTCTTC. Residues: CASSEIKAGVDYNEQFF.

The V and J genes are TRBV6-5 and TRBJ2-1; 10 nucleotides agree with TRBD2. Germline lookup yields CDR1 MNHEY and CDR2 SVGAGI. The CDR3 covers 16 residues. V lost 2 bases, J lost 2 bases, and 3 bases stayed unmatched. CDR3: CASSYPTSGAYNEQFF. The CDR3, as DNA: TGTGCCAGCAGTTACCCAACTAGCGGGGCCTACAATGAGCAGTTCTTC.

The chain carries TRBV15 and TRBJ1-1; D gene ambiguous. The V gene's germline CDR1 is LNHNV and CDR2 YYDKDF (reference sequence). The ends were cut back, 2 bases at V and 11 bases at J, with 15 bases in the middle. CDR3 length: 13 amino acids. The CDR3: CATSRNKEPYAFF. The CDR3 DNA reads as TGTGCCACCAGCAGAAACAAGGAGCCCTATGCTTTCTTT.